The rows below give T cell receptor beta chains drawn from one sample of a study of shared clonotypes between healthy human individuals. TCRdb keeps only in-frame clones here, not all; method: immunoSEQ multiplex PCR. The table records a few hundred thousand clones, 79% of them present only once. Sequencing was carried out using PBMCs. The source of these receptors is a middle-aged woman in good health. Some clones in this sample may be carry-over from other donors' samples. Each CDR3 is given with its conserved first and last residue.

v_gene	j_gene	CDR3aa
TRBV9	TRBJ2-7	CASSVAAGNYEQYF
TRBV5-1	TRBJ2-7	CASSMPETSGRPYEQYF
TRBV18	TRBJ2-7	CASSPGEQDHEQYF
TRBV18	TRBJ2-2	CASSQNRGKGTGELFF
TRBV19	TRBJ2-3	CASSIGFSGSTTQYF
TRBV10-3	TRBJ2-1	CAISEYLAGVYNEQFF
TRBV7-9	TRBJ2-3	CASSLGGRFTDTQYF
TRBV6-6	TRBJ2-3	CASSSMGFPDTQYF
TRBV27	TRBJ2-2	CASSLSPGQGAGGELFF
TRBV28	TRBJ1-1	CASSTPVTEAFF
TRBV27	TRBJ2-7	CASSLRGPPPPSYEQYF
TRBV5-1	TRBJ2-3	CASSLRQLTDTQYF
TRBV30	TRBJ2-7	CAWTRTSVEQYF
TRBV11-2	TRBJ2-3	CASSLGVQPRLDTQYF
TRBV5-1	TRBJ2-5	CASRPPGLETQYF
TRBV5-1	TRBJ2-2	CASSHAVGTVNTGELFF
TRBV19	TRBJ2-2	CASSIYESGELFF
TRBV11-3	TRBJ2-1	CASSFAGYNEQFF
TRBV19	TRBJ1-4	CASSSTGEVNEKLFF
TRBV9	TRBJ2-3	CASSVGVGQGTDTQYF
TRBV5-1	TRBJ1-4	CASSWAGTDGEKLFF
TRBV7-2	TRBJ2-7	CASNMDFNEQYF
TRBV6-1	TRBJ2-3	CASSGTTDTQYF
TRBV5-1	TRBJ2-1	CASSLGPSGSYNEQFF
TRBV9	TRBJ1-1	CASSGPPGVGAFF
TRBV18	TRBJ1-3	CASSLDWGLSSGNTIYF
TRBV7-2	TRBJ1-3	CASSLAGQGAGNTIYF
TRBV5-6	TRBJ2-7	CASSSLQGHEQYF